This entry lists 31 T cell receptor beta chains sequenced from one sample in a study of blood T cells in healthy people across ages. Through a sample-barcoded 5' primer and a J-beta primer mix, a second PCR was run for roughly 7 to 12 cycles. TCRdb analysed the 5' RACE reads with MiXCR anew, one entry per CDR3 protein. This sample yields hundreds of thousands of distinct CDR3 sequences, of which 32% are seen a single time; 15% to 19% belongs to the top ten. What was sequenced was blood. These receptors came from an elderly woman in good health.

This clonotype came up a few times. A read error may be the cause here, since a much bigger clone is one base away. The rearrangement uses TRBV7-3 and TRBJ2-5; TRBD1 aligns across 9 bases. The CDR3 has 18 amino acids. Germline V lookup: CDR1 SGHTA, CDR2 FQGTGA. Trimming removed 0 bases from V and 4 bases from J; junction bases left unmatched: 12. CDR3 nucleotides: TGTGCCAGCAGCTTAACGCCCGTCGGGACAGGGATGATAGAGACCCAGTACTTC. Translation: CASSLTPVGTGMIETQYF.

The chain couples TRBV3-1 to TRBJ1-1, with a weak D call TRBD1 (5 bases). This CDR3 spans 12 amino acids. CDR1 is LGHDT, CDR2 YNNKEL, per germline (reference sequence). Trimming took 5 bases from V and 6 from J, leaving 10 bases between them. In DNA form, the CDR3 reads TGTGCCAGCAGCAGGGGAAGGTCTGAAGCTTTCTTT. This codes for CASSRGRSEAFF.

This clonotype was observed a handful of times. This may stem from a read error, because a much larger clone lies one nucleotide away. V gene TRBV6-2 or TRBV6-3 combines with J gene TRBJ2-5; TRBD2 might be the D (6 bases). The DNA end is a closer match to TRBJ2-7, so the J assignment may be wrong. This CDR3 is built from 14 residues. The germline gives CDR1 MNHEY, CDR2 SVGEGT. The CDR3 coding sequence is TGTGCCAGCAGCGACCTTGGAGGGTTCTACGAGCAGTACTTC. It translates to CASSDLGGFYEQYF.

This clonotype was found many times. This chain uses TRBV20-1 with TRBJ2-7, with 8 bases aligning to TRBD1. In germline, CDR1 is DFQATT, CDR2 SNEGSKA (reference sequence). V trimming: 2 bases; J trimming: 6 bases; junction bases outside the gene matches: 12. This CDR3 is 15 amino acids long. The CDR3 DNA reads TGCAGTGCTAGACTCCCGCCGGACAGGGCGGGCGAGCAGTACTTC. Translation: CSARLPPDRAGEQYF.

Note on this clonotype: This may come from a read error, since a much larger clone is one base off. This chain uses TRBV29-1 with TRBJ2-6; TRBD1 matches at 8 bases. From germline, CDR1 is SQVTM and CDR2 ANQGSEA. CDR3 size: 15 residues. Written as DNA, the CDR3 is TGCACACGAGGGGGACAGGTGTCTCTGCGGAACGTCCGGACTTTC. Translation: CTRGGQVSLRNVRTF.

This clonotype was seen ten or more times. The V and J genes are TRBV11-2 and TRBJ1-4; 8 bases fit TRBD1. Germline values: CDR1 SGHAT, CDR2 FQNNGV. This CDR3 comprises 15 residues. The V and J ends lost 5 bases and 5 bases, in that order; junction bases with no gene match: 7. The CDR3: CASSLGTGYNEKLFF. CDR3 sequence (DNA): TGTGCCAGCAGCCTAGGGACAGGATACAATGAAAAACTGTTTTTT.

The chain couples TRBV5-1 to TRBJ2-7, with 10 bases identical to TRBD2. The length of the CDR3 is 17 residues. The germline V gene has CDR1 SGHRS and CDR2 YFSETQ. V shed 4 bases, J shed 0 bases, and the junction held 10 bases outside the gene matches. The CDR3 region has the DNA TGCGCCAGCAGCAGCAGCCCCAGCGGGAGGGACTCCTACGAGCAGTACTTC. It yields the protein CASSSSPSGRDSYEQYF.

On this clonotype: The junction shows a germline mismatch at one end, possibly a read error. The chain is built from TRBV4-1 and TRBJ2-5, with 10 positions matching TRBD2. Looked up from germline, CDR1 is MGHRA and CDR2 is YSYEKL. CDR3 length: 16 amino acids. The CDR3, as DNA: TGCGCCAGCAGCCAAGGACTAGCGGGCCACCAAGAGACTCAGTACTTC. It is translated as CASSQGLAGHQETQYF.

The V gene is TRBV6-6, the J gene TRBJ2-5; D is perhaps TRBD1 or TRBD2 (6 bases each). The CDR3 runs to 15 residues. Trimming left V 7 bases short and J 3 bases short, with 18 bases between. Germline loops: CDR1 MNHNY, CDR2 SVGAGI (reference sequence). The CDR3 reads CASTPVKGGEETQYF. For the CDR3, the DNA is TGTGCCAGCACCCCGGTCAAGGGGGGTGAAGAGACCCAGTACTTC.

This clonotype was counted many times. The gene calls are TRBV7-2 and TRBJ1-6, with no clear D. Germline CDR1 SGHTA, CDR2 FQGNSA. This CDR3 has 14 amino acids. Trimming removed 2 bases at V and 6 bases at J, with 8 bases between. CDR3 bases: TGTGCCAGCAGCTTAAACCTCGCTAATTCACCCCTCCACTTT. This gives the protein CASSLNLANSPLHF.

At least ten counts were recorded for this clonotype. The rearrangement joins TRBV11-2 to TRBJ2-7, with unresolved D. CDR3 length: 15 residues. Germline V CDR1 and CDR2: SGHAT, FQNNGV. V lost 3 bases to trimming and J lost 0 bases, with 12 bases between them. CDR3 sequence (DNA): TGTGCCAGCAGCTTGGCTGGGATTGTCTCCTACGAGCAGTACTTC. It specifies CASSLAGIVSYEQYF.

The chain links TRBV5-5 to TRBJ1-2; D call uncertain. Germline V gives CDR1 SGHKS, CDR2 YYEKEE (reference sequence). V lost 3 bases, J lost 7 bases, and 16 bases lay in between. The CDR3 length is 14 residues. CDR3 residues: CASSWEWVRGGYTF. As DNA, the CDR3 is TGTGCCAGCAGCTGGGAGTGGGTTAGAGGTGGCTACACCTTC.

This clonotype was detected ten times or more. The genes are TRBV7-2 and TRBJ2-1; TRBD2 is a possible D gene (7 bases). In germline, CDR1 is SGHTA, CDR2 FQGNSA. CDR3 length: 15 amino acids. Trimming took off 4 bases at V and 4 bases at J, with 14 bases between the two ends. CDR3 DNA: TGTGCCAGCAGCTCCTCGGGGGGCAGATACAATGAGCAGTTCTTC. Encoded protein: CASSSSGGRYNEQFF.

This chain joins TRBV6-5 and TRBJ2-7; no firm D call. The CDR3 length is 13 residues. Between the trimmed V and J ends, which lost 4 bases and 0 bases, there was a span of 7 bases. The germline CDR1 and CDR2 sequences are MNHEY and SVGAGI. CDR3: CASSFRRSYEQYF. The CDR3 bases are TGTGCCAGCAGTTTCCGCCGCTCCTACGAGCAGTACTTC.

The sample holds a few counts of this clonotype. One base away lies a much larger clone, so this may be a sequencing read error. The CDR3 region has the DNA TGTGCCAGCAGTTCGGCGGGGGCTAGCACAGATGCGCAGTATTTT. Translated: CASSSAGASTDAQYF. J is TRBJ2-3 and V is TRBV12-3 or TRBV12-4; a possible D gene is TRBD2 (7 bases). This CDR3 is 15 amino acids long.

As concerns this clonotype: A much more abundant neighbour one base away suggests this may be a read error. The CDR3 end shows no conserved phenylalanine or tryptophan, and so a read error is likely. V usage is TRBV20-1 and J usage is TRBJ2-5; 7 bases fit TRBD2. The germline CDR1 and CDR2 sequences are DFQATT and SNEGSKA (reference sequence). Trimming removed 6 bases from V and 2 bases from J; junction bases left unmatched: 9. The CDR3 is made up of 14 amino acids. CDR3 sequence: CSANPGSGQETQYL. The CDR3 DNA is TGCAGTGCAAACCCAGGTAGCGGGCAAGAGACCCAGTACCTC.

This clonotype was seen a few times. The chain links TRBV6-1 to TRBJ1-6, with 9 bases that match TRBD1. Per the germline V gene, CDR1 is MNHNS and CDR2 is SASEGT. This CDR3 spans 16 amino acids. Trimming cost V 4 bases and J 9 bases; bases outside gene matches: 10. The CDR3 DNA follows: TGTGCCAGCAGTGCCACCTCCGGGACAGGGCTTTCACCCCTCCACTTT. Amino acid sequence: CASSATSGTGLSPLHF.

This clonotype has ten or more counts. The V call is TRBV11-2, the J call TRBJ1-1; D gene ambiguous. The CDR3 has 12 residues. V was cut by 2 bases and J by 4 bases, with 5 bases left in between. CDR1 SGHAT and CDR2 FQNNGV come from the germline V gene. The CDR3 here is CASSLLGTEAFF. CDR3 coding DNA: TGTGCCAGCAGCTTACTAGGCACTGAAGCTTTCTTT.

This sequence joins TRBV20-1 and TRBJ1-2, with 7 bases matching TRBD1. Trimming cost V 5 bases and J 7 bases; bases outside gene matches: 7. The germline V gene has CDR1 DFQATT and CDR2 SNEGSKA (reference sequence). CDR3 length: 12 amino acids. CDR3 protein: CSAPGTEFGYTF. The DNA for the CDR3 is TGCAGTGCTCCCGGGACAGAATTTGGCTACACCTTC.

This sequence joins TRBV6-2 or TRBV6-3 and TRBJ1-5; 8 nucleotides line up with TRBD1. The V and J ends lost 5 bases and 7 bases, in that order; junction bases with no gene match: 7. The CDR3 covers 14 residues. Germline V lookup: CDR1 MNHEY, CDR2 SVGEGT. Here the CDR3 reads CASSTQGAWQPQHF. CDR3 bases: TGTGCCAGCAGTACCCAGGGGGCTTGGCAGCCCCAGCATTTT.

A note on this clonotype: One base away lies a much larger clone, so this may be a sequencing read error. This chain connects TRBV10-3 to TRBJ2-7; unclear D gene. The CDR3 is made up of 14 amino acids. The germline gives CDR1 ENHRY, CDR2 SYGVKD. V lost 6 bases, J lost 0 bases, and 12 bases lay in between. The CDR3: CAIRVEASSYEQYF. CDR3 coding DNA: TGTGCCATCAGGGTAGAGGCTAGCTCCTACGAGCAGTACTTC.

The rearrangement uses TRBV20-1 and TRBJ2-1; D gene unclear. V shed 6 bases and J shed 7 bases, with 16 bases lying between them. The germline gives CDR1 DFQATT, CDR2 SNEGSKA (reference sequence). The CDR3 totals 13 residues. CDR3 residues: CSANAPSENEQFF. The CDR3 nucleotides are TGCAGTGCGAACGCCCCGAGCGAAAATGAGCAGTTCTTC.

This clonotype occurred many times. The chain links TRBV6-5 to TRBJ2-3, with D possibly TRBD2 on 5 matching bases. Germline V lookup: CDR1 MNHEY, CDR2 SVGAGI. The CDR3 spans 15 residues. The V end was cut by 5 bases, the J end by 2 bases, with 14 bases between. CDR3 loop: CASSPSRDPTDTQYF. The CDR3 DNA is TGTGCCAGCAGTCCTAGCCGGGATCCCACAGATACGCAGTATTTT.

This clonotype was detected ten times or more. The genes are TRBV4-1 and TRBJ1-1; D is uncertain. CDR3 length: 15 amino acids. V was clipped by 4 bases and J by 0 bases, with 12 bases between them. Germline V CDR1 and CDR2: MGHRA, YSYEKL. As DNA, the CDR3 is TGCGCCAGCAGCCTTACCGAGGGCCTGAACACTGAAGCTTTCTTT. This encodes CASSLTEGLNTEAFF.

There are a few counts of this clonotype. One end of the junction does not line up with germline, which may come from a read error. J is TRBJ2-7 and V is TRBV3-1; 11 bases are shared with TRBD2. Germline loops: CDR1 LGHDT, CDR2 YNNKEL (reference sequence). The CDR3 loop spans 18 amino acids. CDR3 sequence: CTSSATNITSGGPYEQYF. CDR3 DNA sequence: TGTACCAGCAGCGCCACGAACATCACTAGCGGGGGACCCTACGAGCAGTACTTC.

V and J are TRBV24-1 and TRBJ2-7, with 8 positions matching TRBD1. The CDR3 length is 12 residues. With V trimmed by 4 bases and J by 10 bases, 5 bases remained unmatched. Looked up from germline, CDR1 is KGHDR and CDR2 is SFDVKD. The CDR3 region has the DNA TGTGCCACCAGTGAATACAGGGGGGTTCAGTACTTC. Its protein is CATSEYRGVQYF.

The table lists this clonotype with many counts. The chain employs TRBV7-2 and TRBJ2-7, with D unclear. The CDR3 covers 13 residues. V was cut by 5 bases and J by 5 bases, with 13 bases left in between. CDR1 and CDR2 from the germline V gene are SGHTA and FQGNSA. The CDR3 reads CASSVPEAHEQYF. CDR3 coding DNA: TGTGCCAGCAGCGTCCCAGAGGCCCACGAGCAGTACTTC.

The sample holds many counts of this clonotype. The CDR3 DNA sequence: TGTGCCAGCAGCTTAAAGGTGGTGGGGAGCGGCTACACCTTC. The encoded protein is CASSLKVVGSGYTF. The chain uses TRBV7-2 and TRBJ1-2; no clear D. The V gene's germline CDR1 is SGHTA and CDR2 FQGNSA. The CDR3 covers 14 residues. The V end lost 2 bases, the J end lost 8 bases, and 15 bases lay between the germline ends.

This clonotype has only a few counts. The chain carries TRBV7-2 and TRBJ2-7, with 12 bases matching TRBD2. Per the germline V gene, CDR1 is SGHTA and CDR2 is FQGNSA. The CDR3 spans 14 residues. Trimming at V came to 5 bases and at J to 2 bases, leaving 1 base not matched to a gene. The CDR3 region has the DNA TGTGCCAGCAGCACTAGCGGGAGGCCCTACGAGCAGTACTTC. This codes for CASSTSGRPYEQYF.

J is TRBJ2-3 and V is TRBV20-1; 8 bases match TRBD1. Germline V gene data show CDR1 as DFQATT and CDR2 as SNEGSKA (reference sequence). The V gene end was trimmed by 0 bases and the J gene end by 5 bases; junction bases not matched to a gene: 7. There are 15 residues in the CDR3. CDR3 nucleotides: TGCAGTGCTAGAGATTTTGGACAGGGAGTAGATACGCAGTATTTT. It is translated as CSARDFGQGVDTQYF.

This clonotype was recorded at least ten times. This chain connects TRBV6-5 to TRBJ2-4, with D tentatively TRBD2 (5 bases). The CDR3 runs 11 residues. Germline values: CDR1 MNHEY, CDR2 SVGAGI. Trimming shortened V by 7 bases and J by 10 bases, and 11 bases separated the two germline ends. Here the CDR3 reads CASTQRGIQYF. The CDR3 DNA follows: TGTGCCAGCACCCAAAGAGGGATTCAGTACTTC.